This TCR beta chain was found in a study of cytomegalovirus exposure and HLA in healthy donors. PCR involved 60 Vbeta and 13 Jbeta primers. The protocol was immunoSEQ multiplex PCR, while the TCRdb copy is restricted to in-frame clones and leaves out a portion. This table holds 150,000 to 200,000 clones, around four fifths found once. Source material: PBMCs. The sequence was collected from a man aged 18-30 years in good health and CMV-seropositive.

The CDR3 DNA reads as TGCGCCAGCAGCTTGGGGACAGGGACCTACGAGCAGTACTTC. It encodes CASSLGTGTYEQYF. The chain links TRBV5-1 to TRBJ2-7; TRBD1 aligns across 8 bases. Per the germline V gene, CDR1 is SGHRS and CDR2 is YFSETQ. After removal of 0 bases from V and 2 bases from J, the junction contained 1 base not matched to a gene. The CDR3 runs 14 residues. The whole variable domain, remainder taken from reference TRBV5-1 and TRBJ2-7, is KAGVTQTPRYLIKTRGQQVTLSCSPISGHRSVSWYQQTPGQGLQFLFEYFSETQRNKGNFPGRFSGRQFSNSRSEMNVSTLELGDSALYLCASSLGTGTYEQYFGPGTRLTVT.